Listed below are T cell receptor beta chains from one sample, sequenced in a study of graft-versus-host responses after intestinal transplantation. The antigens these receptors bind are not known. TCRdb's copy holds only in-frame clones and misses some; the assay was immunoSEQ multiplex PCR. The sample holds 60,000 to 75,000 clones, roughly nine tenths seen once. The input for sequencing was unstimulated CD8+ T cells sorted from spleen or lymph node cells, taken before intestinal transplant. The source of these receptors is a human donor who received an intestinal transplant. The CDR3 runs from the conserved cysteine through the conserved F or W.

V	J	CDR3
TRBV4-1	TRBJ1-2	CASSHLSVGGAYGYTF
TRBV19	TRBJ2-7	CATRAAGGRNRDEQYF
TRBV18	TRBJ2-3	CASSPEAGAAPPDTQYF
TRBV9	TRBJ2-1	CASSPPGIEQFF
TRBV6-1	TRBJ2-7	CASSESSGDYSEQYF
TRBV2	TRBJ2-7	CASSEGSQLYEQYF
TRBV6-1	TRBJ2-7	CASRDVAGASYEQYF
TRBV27	TRBJ1-5	CASGGQGQNQPQHF
TRBV27	TRBJ2-7	CASSPRTGGYYEQYF
TRBV5-6	TRBJ2-7	CASSEVGTGSYEQYF
TRBV21-1	TRBJ2-7	CASSKDGQGRYEQYF
TRBV20-1	TRBJ1-6	CSGGPHSPLHF
TRBV5-6	TRBJ2-7	CASSSRDYEQYF
TRBV9	TRBJ1-5	CASSPGVGNQPQHF
TRBV13	TRBJ1-2	CASSLSRQGRFPNGYTF
TRBV6-1	TRBJ1-3	CASKTGPSGNTIYF